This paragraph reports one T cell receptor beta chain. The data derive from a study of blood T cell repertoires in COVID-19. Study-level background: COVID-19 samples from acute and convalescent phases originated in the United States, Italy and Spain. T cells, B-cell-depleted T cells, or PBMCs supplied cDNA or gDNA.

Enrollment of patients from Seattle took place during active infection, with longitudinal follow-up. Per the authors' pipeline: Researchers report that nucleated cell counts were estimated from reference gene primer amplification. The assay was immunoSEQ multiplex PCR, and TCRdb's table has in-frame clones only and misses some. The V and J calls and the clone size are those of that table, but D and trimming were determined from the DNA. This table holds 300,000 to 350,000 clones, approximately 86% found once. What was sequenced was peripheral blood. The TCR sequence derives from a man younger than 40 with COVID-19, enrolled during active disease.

DNA of the CDR3: TGTGCCAGCAGTGCGGGGACAGGGAATTACGAGCAGTACTTC. It translates to CASSAGTGNYEQYF. This rearrangement joins TRBV6-4 to TRBJ2-7; 9 positions match TRBD1. With 4 bases clipped from V and 4 bases from J, the junction kept 5 bases outside the gene matches. This CDR3 region has 14 residues. Germline loops: CDR1 MRHNA, CDR2 SNTAGT.